Presented here are 18 T cell receptor beta chains from one specimen sequenced in a study of tumor-infiltrating lymphocytes in primary liver carcinoma (dated by TCRdb to 2015 to 2018). Sequencing was carried out with an Illumina HiSeq 2500. TCRbeta-specific cDNA was reverse-transcribed from around 0.45 ug total RNA using a constant-region primer and ProtoScript II reverse transcriptase. The TCRbeta libraries were prepared through three rounds of nested multiplex PCR following a slightly modified ARM-PCR procedure. Each of the first two PCR rounds ran for 9 to 10 cycles using multiplex TRBV1-TRBV30 forward primers together with a Cbeta reverse primer. TCRdb itself trimmed the public reads at Q25 with fastp, ran MiXCR and retained productive beta chains. Each CDR3 protein appears once, grouped with its most common genes and DNA. The sample records tens of thousands of distinct CDR3 sequences, 55% to 75% of which are singletons. About 30% of the sample comes from the top ten.

Total RNA and DNA were co-extracted without cell sorting from roughly 20-30 mg of bulk tissue using the AllPrep DNA/RNA mini kit. The sequenced sample was liver tumor tissue from sampling region 4. The meaning of the sample's cell subset or site label: tumor region T4, right-lateral pole. These TCRs come from a man aged 35-49 years with primary liver carcinoma and hepatitis B virus infection.

Ten or more counts support this clonotype. The V and J genes are TRBV28 and TRBJ2-5; D gene unclear. V dropped 8 bases and J dropped 1 base, with 14 bases sitting between them. From germline, CDR1 is MDHEN and CDR2 SYDVKM. This CDR3 region has 14 residues. Written as DNA, the CDR3 is TGTGCCAGCGGTGGCCTAGGTTTCCAAGAGACCCAGTACTTC. Translated, it gives CASGGLGFQETQYF.

Concerning this clonotype itself: One junction end does not reproduce the germline sequence, and a read error may be involved. The chain links TRBV12-3 or TRBV12-4 to TRBJ2-7, with D perhaps matching TRBD2 (8 bases). The CDR3 is 16 amino acids. This CDR3 is CVSSLGGSGSDYELYF. CDR3 DNA sequence: TGTGTCAGCAGTTTAGGGGGCAGCGGGAGTGACTACGAGCTGTACTTC.

As concerns this clonotype: At one end, the junction sequence differs from germline, possibly due to a read error. V gene TRBV4-1 combines with J gene TRBJ2-7; TRBD2 matches at 13 bases. This CDR3 is built from 19 residues. CDR1 MGHRA and CDR2 YSYEKL come from the germline V gene. The CDR3 reads CASSPSGGLAGVGLNEQYF. The CDR3, as DNA: TGTGCCAGCAGCCCATCAGGCGGACTAGCGGGAGTCGGGCTCAACGAGCAGTACTTC.

To note about this clonotype: This CDR3 is missing its conserved last phenylalanine or tryptophan, likely due to a read error. The genes are TRBV12-3 or TRBV12-4 and TRBJ1-2; 8 bases are a match to TRBD1. CDR3 length: 15 amino acids. For the CDR3, the DNA is TGTACCAGCAGTTTAAGGGACAGGCCCTTCTATGGCTACACCTCT. It translates to CTSSLRDRPFYGYTS.

This clonotype was recorded at least ten times. The chain combines TRBV12-3 or TRBV12-4 with TRBJ2-7, with 8 positions matching TRBD2. V shed 5 bases and J 0 bases; nucleotides not matched to a gene: 6. This CDR3 spans 15 amino acids. DNA of the CDR3: TGTGCCAGCAGTCTCGAGCGGGGGTCCTCCTACGAGCAGTACTTC. Protein: CASSLERGSSYEQYF.

This clonotype is labeled as medium-sized. The rearrangement links TRBV11-2 to TRBJ2-5; 11 positions agree with TRBD2. V trimming: 5 bases; J trimming: 2 bases; junction bases outside the gene matches: 7. Germline CDR1 and CDR2: SGHAT and FQNNGV. CDR3 size: 16 residues. The CDR3 sequence: CASSPGTSGLQETQYF. CDR3 bases: TGTGCCAGCAGCCCTGGGACTAGCGGCTTACAAGAGACCCAGTACTTC.

Concerning this clonotype: One end of the junction varies from germline; a read error may be responsible. J is TRBJ1-1 and V is TRBV4-2, with a possible D match to TRBD1 (6 bases). CDR1 and CDR2 (germline): LGHNA, YNFKEQ. The CDR3 contains 16 residues. CDR3 residues: CGSSQGLQGGNSEAFF. The CDR3 nucleotides are TGTGGCAGCAGTCAAGGGCTTCAAGGGGGGAACAGTGAAGCTTTCTTT.

This clonotype was found many times. The V call is TRBV28, the J call TRBJ1-4; D call uncertain. CDR1 MDHEN and CDR2 SYDVKM come from the germline V gene. With 8 bases removed from V and 11 bases from J, the gap between germline ends came to 21 bases. CDR3 length: 14 amino acids. The CDR3 sequence is CASLDRASTGKLFF. Here the CDR3 DNA reads TGTGCCAGCCTCGACCGGGCCTCAACCGGGAAACTGTTTTTT.

In the case of this clonotype: A much larger clone differs from this one at a single base, so this may be a read error. V is TRBV7-8 and J is TRBJ2-2; no reliable D call. Germline assignment: CDR1 SGHVS and CDR2 FQNEAQ. CDR3 length: 12 amino acids. The CDR3 here is CTSSLHTGELFF. CDR3 nucleotide sequence: TGTACCAGCAGCTTACACACCGGGGAGCTGTTTTTT.

This clonotype was counted a few times. Sequence at one end of the junction differs from germline and may be a read error. The chain carries TRBV18 and TRBJ2-1, with 8 bases that match TRBD2. Germline V gene lookup returns CDR1 KGHSH and CDR2 LQKENI. The CDR3 sequence is 17 residues long. The CDR3 here is CASSPTTSVVSYNEQFF. CDR3 sequence (DNA): TGTGCCAGTTCACCTACGACTAGCGTGGTTTCCTACAATGAGCAGTTCTTC.

The chain carries TRBV19 and TRBJ2-1; 7 nucleotides agree with TRBD1. The CDR3 runs to 14 residues. CDR1 and CDR2 (germline): LNHDA, SQIVND (reference sequence). V dropped 5 bases and J dropped 4; count of bases not matched to a gene: 5. CDR3 sequence: CASSPGTDYNEQFF. In DNA form, the CDR3 reads TGTGCCAGTAGTCCCGGGACAGATTACAATGAGCAGTTCTTC.

This clonotype was found once. No conserved phenylalanine or tryptophan ends this CDR3, so it is likely a read error. V is TRBV5-6 and J is TRBJ2-5, with 15 nucleotides matching TRBD2. Germline values: CDR1 SGHDT, CDR2 YYEEEE. The CDR3 consists of 16 residues. As DNA, the CDR3 is TGTGCCAACAGCTTGGGTGGGACTAGCGGGAGGAAGACCCAGTACTTA. This codes for CANSLGGTSGRKTQYL.

The chain carries TRBV7-3 and TRBJ2-7; 9 bases align to TRBD2. V shed 2 bases, J shed 6 bases, and the junction held 14 bases outside the gene matches. Germline loops: CDR1 SGHTA, CDR2 FQGTGA. This CDR3 region has 17 residues. The CDR3 region is CASSLWVAGERRAEQYF. DNA of the CDR3: TGTGCCAGCAGCTTATGGGTAGCGGGAGAGAGACGTGCCGAGCAGTACTTC.

Only a few counts were recorded for this clonotype. V is TRBV11-2 and J is TRBJ1-1; 7 nucleotides line up with TRBD1. The CDR3 is 13 amino acids. Germline-derived CDR1 and CDR2 are SGHAT and FQNNGV. After removal of 3 bases from V and 10 bases from J, the junction contained 8 bases not matched to a gene. The CDR3 DNA reads TGTGCCAGCAGCTTTATGACAGGGCCTGGAGCTTTCTTT. Translating it yields CASSFMTGPGAFF.

A remark on this clonotype: The CDR3 does not end in the conserved phenylalanine or tryptophan, so this is likely a read error. This sequence joins TRBV6-6 and TRBJ2-1; maybe TRBD2 (5 bases). Germline V gene lookup returns CDR1 MNHNY and CDR2 SVGAGI (reference sequence). The CDR3 has 16 residues. Trimming took off 8 bases at V and 9 bases at J, with 26 bases between the two ends. In DNA, the CDR3 is TGTGCCAGCCAAACATCGGGGAGCGAGAGGTTGGGTGAGCAGTTCTTA. It codes for CASQTSGSERLGEQFL.

Comment on this clonotype: One end of the junction varies from germline; a read error may be responsible. The gene calls are TRBV12-3 or TRBV12-4 and TRBJ2-1, with 9 nucleotides matching TRBD1. The CDR3 has 16 amino acids. CDR3 DNA: TGTGCTAGCAGTTTGCCCGGGACAGGGCTCCGGGGTGAGCAGCTCTTC. Amino acids: CASSLPGTGLRGEQLF.

This clonotype was picked up a small number of times. In DNA, the CDR3 is TGTGCCACCAGCAGAGATACGAAAGAGACCCAGTACTTC. Protein sequence: CATSRDTKETQYF. This chain joins TRBV15 and TRBJ2-5; D gene ambiguous. The V end lost 0 bases, the J end lost 3 bases, and 5 bases lay between the germline ends. The CDR3 totals 13 residues. CDR1 LNHNV and CDR2 YYDKDF come from the germline V gene (reference sequence).

This clonotype was recorded many times. The V and J genes are TRBV28 and TRBJ1-2; 7 positions agree with TRBD1. In germline, CDR1 is MDHEN, CDR2 SYDVKM. This CDR3 has 13 residues. J lost 2 bases, V lost 5 bases, and 2 bases had no gene match. The DNA for the CDR3 is TGTGCCAGCAGTGAGGGGGCAAACTATGGCTACACCTTC. Protein product: CASSEGANYGYTF.